Here is one TCR beta chain with its context. This sample stems from a study of control samples from healthy donors and cancer patients. Germline CDR1 MNHEY, CDR2 SVGAGI. Germline trimming cut 6 bases from V and 6 bases from J; bases unmatched to any gene: 7. CDR3 size: 14 residues. Here immunoSEQ multiplex PCR was the method, and the copy in TCRdb shows in-frame clones only, minus some. The data show approximately 86,000 clones, about nine tenths seen once. The V gene is TRBV6-5, the J gene TRBJ1-4; TRBD1 matches 7 bases. The material sequenced was blood. The sequence was obtained from a man younger than 40 in good health. In DNA form, the CDR3 reads TGTGCCAGCAGCCTTCAGGGGGTTGATGAAAAACTGTTTTTT. Amino acid sequence: CASSLQGVDEKLFF.